This passage covers 27 T cell receptor beta chains from one sample sequenced in a study of cytomegalovirus exposure and HLA in healthy donors. 13 Jbeta primers and 60 Vbeta primers were used for the PCR. Using immunoSEQ multiplex PCR, the repertoire was profiled, and TCRdb retains in-frame clones only, with some absent. Of roughly 160,000 clones detected, approximately 80% appear once; the ten largest clones hold roughly 1.7%. Sequenced material: PBMCs. The source of these receptors is a woman in her 30s in good health and CMV-seronegative.

The rearrangement uses TRBV27 and TRBJ2-3, with 7 bases fitting TRBD2. The CDR3 loop spans 16 amino acids. V lost 3 bases and J lost 6; bases outside the gene matches: 12. Germline assignment: CDR1 MNHEY and CDR2 SMNVEV (reference sequence). The CDR3 reads CASSFRSSGSTDTQYF. The CDR3 DNA follows: TGTGCCAGCAGTTTTCGGTCTAGCGGATCCACGGATACGCAGTATTTT.

This sequence joins TRBV10-3 and TRBJ1-6, with TRBD1 matching over 7 bases. The CDR3 sequence is 16 residues long. The V and J ends lost 4 bases and 7 bases, in that order; junction bases with no gene match: 10. Looked up from germline, CDR1 is ENHRY and CDR2 is SYGVKD. As DNA, the CDR3 is TGTGCCATCAGTGCCGACAGGGAACGGAGGAATTCACCCCTCCACTTT. Translation gives CAISADRERRNSPLHF.

This chain links TRBV11-2 with TRBJ2-5; TRBD2 is a possible D gene (6 bases). The V end lost 1 base, the J end lost 5 bases, and 14 bases lay between the germline ends. CDR3 length: 15 amino acids. Germline values: CDR1 SGHAT, CDR2 FQNNGV. CDR3 bases: TGTGCCAGCAGCTTAGCGGGGGATCGGGTGGAGACCCAGTACTTC. It yields the protein CASSLAGDRVETQYF. Complete variable domain (other parts from reference TRBV11-2 and TRBJ2-5): EAGVAQSPRYKIIEKRQSVAFWCNPISGHATLYWYQQILGQGPKLLIQFQNNGVVDDSQLPKDRFSAERLKGVDSTLKIQPAKLEDSAVYLCASSLAGDRVETQYFGPGTRLLVL.

The rearrangement links TRBV6-1 to TRBJ1-1; possible D gene TRBD1, 5 bases. CDR3 length equals 11 residues. Germline assignment: CDR1 MNHNS and CDR2 SASEGT. V shed 8 bases and J shed 11 bases, with 15 bases lying between them. The CDR3 coding sequence is TGTGCCAGCTACCTTGCAGGGTGGGCTTTCTTT. Its translation: CASYLAGWAFF.

V usage is TRBV5-3 and J usage is TRBJ2-7, with a tentative D call TRBD1 (6 bases). TRBV5-3 is noted as an ORF with a role that remains uncertain. Trimming removed 5 bases from V and 7 bases from J, with 10 bases in between. CDR3 length: 11 amino acids. CDR3 bases: TGTGCCAGAAGTAACGGACAGGAGCAGTACTTC. Amino acid sequence: CARSNGQEQYF.

The V and J genes are TRBV11-3 and TRBJ2-1; 8 nucleotides match TRBD2. CDR3 length: 16 amino acids. Germline V CDR1 and CDR2: SGHNT, YENEEA. V dropped 3 bases and J dropped 7; count of bases not matched to a gene: 11. In DNA, the CDR3 is TGTGCCAGCAGCTTGGTGGGAGCGGGGGCGGATAATGAGCAGTTCTTC. Translating it yields CASSLVGAGADNEQFF.

This rearrangement joins TRBV9 to TRBJ1-4, with TRBD1 identical over 11 bases. This CDR3 has 17 residues. Unmatched junction bases numbered 8, after V lost 4 bases and J lost 3 bases. The germline V gene has CDR1 SGDLS and CDR2 YYNGEE. The DNA for the CDR3 is TGTGCCAGCAGCACCGGGACAGGGGGGCGTTCTAATGAAAAACTGTTTTTT. This encodes CASSTGTGGRSNEKLFF.

The chain carries TRBV9 and TRBJ2-1; no clear D gene. The CDR3 sequence is 14 residues long. Germline values: CDR1 SGDLS, CDR2 YYNGEE. V dropped 0 bases and J dropped 6 bases, with 10 bases sitting between them. Here the CDR3 reads CASSVDSLSNEQFF. The CDR3 region has the DNA TGTGCCAGCAGCGTAGATTCTTTGAGCAATGAGCAGTTCTTC.

The rearrangement uses TRBV5-1 and TRBJ2-2; 7 bases map to TRBD1. CDR1 is SGHRS and CDR2 is YFSETQ in the germline V gene. The ends lost 1 base at V and 4 bases at J; junction bases unmatched: 7. CDR3 length: 16 amino acids. In nucleotides, the CDR3 is TGCGCCAGCAGCTTGATACAGGGGTCGGGCACCGGGGAGCTGTTTTTT. This sequence encodes CASSLIQGSGTGELFF.

The rearrangement links TRBV30 to TRBJ2-3; tentatively, D is TRBD1 (5 bases). This CDR3 is 15 amino acids long. Per the germline V gene, CDR1 is GTSNPN and CDR2 is SVGIG (reference sequence). Trimming took 1 base from V and 5 from J, leaving 16 bases between them. The CDR3 protein is CAWSADKGMGDTQYF. The CDR3 DNA follows: TGTGCCTGGAGTGCGGACAAAGGGATGGGAGATACGCAGTATTTT. The variable domain in full, completed from reference TRBV30 and TRBJ2-3, reads SQTIHQWPATLVQPVGSPLSLECTVEGTSNPNLYWYRQAAGRGLQLLFYSVGIGQISSEVPQNLSASRPQDRQFILSSKKLLLSDSGFYLCAWSADKGMGDTQYFGPGTRLTVL.

This clone was found once. The V gene is TRBV14, the J gene TRBJ2-7, with TRBD2 matching 10 bases. Looked up from germline, CDR1 is SGHDN and CDR2 is FVKESK. Losses at the gene ends were 4 bases for V and 0 bases for J; bases not matched to a gene: 6. The CDR3 runs to 16 residues. CDR3 nucleotides: TGTGCCAGCAGCCGAATTTCTAGCGGGAGCTCCTACGAGCAGTACTTC. Amino acid sequence: CASSRISSGSSYEQYF. Filled out from reference TRBV14 and TRBJ2-7, the complete variable domain reads EAGVTQFPSHSVIEKGQTVTLRCDPISGHDNLYWYRRVMGKEIKFLLHFVKESKQDESGMPNNRFLAERTGGTYSTLKVQPAELEDSGVYFCASSRISSGSSYEQYFGPGTRLTVT.

The gene calls are TRBV7-8 and TRBJ2-3, with 11 bases identical to TRBD2. With 2 bases clipped from V and 2 bases from J, the junction kept 3 bases outside the gene matches. The CDR3 runs to 16 residues. From germline, CDR1 is SGHVS and CDR2 FQNEAQ. The CDR3 here is CASSLRLAGNTDTQYF. The DNA for the CDR3 is TGTGCCAGCAGCTTACGACTAGCGGGGAACACAGATACGCAGTATTTT.

CDR3 DNA sequence: TGTGCCAGCAGCCCCCGCCGAAACTCGGGAGGGATGATCCAAGTTTGGGAGACCCAGTACTTC. Translating it yields CASSPRRNSGGMIQVWETQYF. The rearrangement joins TRBV21-1 to TRBJ2-5; the table calls TRBD2, which could not be checked here. TRBV21-1 is reported as a pseudogene. This CDR3 has 21 residues.

This chain uses TRBV28 with TRBJ2-3; 14 nucleotides agree with TRBD2. The CDR3 is made up of 18 amino acids. In germline, CDR1 is MDHEN, CDR2 SYDVKM. With 5 bases clipped from V and 4 bases from J, the junction kept 11 bases outside the gene matches. DNA for the CDR3: TGTGCCAGCAGTCCCCCGGGACTAGCGGGAGCTGCCGCAGATACGCAGTATTTT. This encodes CASSPPGLAGAAADTQYF.

A note on this clone: One junction end disagrees with the germline gene, perhaps due to a read error. V gene TRBV28 combines with J gene TRBJ2-7, with 7 bases lining up with TRBD1. CDR3 length: 14 residues. CDR1 and CDR2 (germline): MDHEN, SYDVKM. The CDR3 DNA is TGTGCCAGCAGGCTTGCCGGGACAGAATACGGGCAGTACTTC. This sequence encodes CASRLAGTEYGQYF.

The sample holds one count of this clone. V gene TRBV5-1 combines with J gene TRBJ1-2; D not certain. Germline-derived CDR1 and CDR2 are SGHRS and YFSETQ. Trimming shortened V by 4 bases and J by 1 base, and 11 bases separated the two germline ends. The CDR3 loop spans 14 amino acids. CDR3 nucleotide sequence: TGCGCCAGCAGCGGTGCCGGGATTAACTATGGCTACACCTTC. Translation: CASSGAGINYGYTF.

DNA of the CDR3: TGTGCCAGCAGTGAACAGGGGGCAGTTGGAAACACCATATATTTT. This encodes CASSEQGAVGNTIYF. The V and J genes are TRBV6-1 and TRBJ1-3, with 8 bases that match TRBD1. From germline, CDR1 is MNHNS and CDR2 SASEGT. The CDR3 spans 15 residues. V gave up 2 bases and J gave up 3 bases; unmatched junction bases: 3.

In its sample, this clone was seen once. CDR3 DNA: TGTGCCAGCAGCCCTGCCGCGAGCACAGATACGCAGTATTTT. Its translation is CASSPAASTDTQYF. This chain connects TRBV7-3 to TRBJ2-3, with D uncertain. There are 14 residues in the CDR3. V was trimmed by 5 bases and J by 0 bases, leaving 9 bases between them. The germline V gene has CDR1 SGHTA and CDR2 FQGTGA.

This chain joins TRBV28 and TRBJ2-7; unclear D gene. V shed 8 bases and J shed 4 bases, with 6 bases lying between them. Germline CDR1 MDHEN, CDR2 SYDVKM. The CDR3 sequence is 10 residues long. CDR3 residues: CASGLYEQYF. The CDR3 bases are TGTGCCAGCGGCCTGTACGAGCAGTACTTC.

The genes are TRBV5-1 and TRBJ2-7; D remains unclear. The V gene lost 0 bases and the J gene lost 4 bases, with 8 bases spanning the gap. Germline V lookup: CDR1 SGHRS, CDR2 YFSETQ. CDR3 length: 13 residues. The CDR3, as DNA: TGCGCCAGCAGCTTGGCTATAGCTTACGAGCAGTACTTC. Encoded protein: CASSLAIAYEQYF.

The sample holds a few counts of this clone. The rearrangement links TRBV28 to TRBJ2-2; 7 bases fit TRBD1. The CDR3 contains 11 residues. CDR1 and CDR2 from the germline V gene are MDHEN and SYDVKM. The V and J ends lost 6 bases and 8 bases, in that order; junction bases with no gene match: 0. The CDR3: CASRDRGELFF. The CDR3 nucleotides read TGTGCCAGCAGGGACAGGGGGGAGCTGTTTTTT.

In its sample, this clone was seen a few times. The CDR3 protein is CASRQIGGATGELFF. In nucleotides, the CDR3 is TGCGCCAGCAGACAAATAGGGGGAGCCACCGGGGAGCTGTTTTTT. The chain uses TRBV23-1 and TRBJ2-2, with a possible D match to TRBD1 (6 bases). TRBV23-1 carries the ORF label, with uncertain function. The CDR3 totals 15 residues. V was pared by 6 bases and J by 4 bases, with 15 bases between.

This chain uses TRBV6-1 with TRBJ2-7, with 10 bases lining up with TRBD2. From germline, CDR1 is MNHNS and CDR2 SASEGT. With 1 base clipped from V and 4 bases from J, the junction kept 10 bases outside the gene matches. The CDR3 totals 17 residues. The CDR3 DNA sequence: TGTGCCAGCAGTGAAGGGTGGACTAGCGGAGTAGCTTACGAGCAGTACTTC. It codes for CASSEGWTSGVAYEQYF.

The rearrangement links TRBV30 to TRBJ1-5; D ambiguous. CDR3 length: 12 residues. Germline V gene lookup returns CDR1 GTSNPN and CDR2 SVGIG (reference sequence). Trimming cost V 0 bases and J 6 bases, with 6 bases left between them. For the CDR3, the DNA is TGTGCCTGGAGTGTTGGCCGTCAGCCCCAGCATTTT. It codes for CAWSVGRQPQHF.

The chain recombines TRBV5-5 with TRBJ1-1; 8 bases line up with TRBD1. The CDR3 is 17 amino acids. Trimming cost V 1 base and J 1 base; bases outside gene matches: 9. CDR1 and CDR2 (germline): SGHKS, YYEKEE (reference sequence). The CDR3 is CASSLRSYGTGNTEAFF. The DNA for the CDR3 is TGTGCCAGCAGCTTGCGGTCCTATGGGACAGGGAACACTGAAGCTTTCTTT.

CDR3 amino acids: CASSQERTERYEQYF. CDR3 nucleotide sequence: TGTGCCAGCAGCCAAGAGAGGACAGAACGGTACGAGCAGTACTTC. This chain joins TRBV4-2 and TRBJ2-7, with D tentatively TRBD1 (6 bases). Per the germline V gene, CDR1 is LGHNA and CDR2 is YNFKEQ. The V and J ends lost 0 bases and 4 bases respectively, with 13 bases between them. This CDR3 contains 15 residues.

CDR3 in amino acids: CASTRVGGSEQYF. CDR3 DNA sequence: TGTGCCAGCACCCGAGTCGGGGGGTCCGAGCAGTACTTC. The V and J genes are TRBV27 and TRBJ2-7; 7 bases fit TRBD2. This CDR3 comprises 13 residues. Germline trimming cut 7 bases from V and 6 bases from J; bases unmatched to any gene: 9. Germline V CDR1 and CDR2: MNHEY, SMNVEV (reference sequence).